The rows below give T cell receptor beta chains drawn from one sample of a study of tissue T cells after allogeneic stem cell transplantation. TCRdb keeps only in-frame clones here, not all; method: immunoSEQ multiplex PCR. The sample contains about 5,200 clones, about 72% of which appear only once. Material: tissue from the colon, obtained at autopsy. The receptor set was obtained from a female donor over 55 with lung cancer. Both conserved end residues are part of each CDR3. The D gene is left open where the match is weak. Clone size, where shown, is once, few, many, or a class for clones that have expanded.

V,D,size,J,DNA,CDR3
TRBV5-6,NA,large,TRBJ2-7,TGTGCCAGCAGTTCCCTTCGGAACGAGCAGTACTTC,CASSSLRNEQYF
TRBV7-9,NA,NA,TRBJ2-3,TGTGCCAGCAGCTTAATAGGCGGGGATTACACAGATACGCAGTATTTT,CASSLIGGDYTDTQYF
TRBV4-1,TRBD1,few,TRBJ1-6,TGCGCCAGCAGCCACGCCGGGACAGCTCATTCACCCCTCCACTTT,CASSHAGTAHSPLHF
TRBV7-2,NA,large,TRBJ2-7,TGTGCCAGCAGCTCGACTAGGTCGGCCTACGAGCAGTACTTC,CASSSTRSAYEQYF
TRBV9,NA,NA,TRBJ2-2,TGTGCCACAAGCAGGCAGAACACCGGGGAGCTGTTTTTT,CATSRQNTGELFF
TRBV6-2/TRBV6-3,TRBD1,NA,TRBJ2-3,TGTGCCAGCAGTCCATGGACAGGGACAGATACGCAGTATTTT,CASSPWTGTDTQYF
TRBV3-1/TRBV3-2,NA,large,TRBJ1-3,TGTGCCAGCAGCCCTCTCAGAAACGGAAACACCATATATTTT,CASSPLRNGNTIYF
TRBV5-1,TRBD1,NA,TRBJ2-5,TGCGCCAGCAGCTGGACAGGGAAAGAGACCCAGTACTTC,CASSWTGKETQYF
TRBV11-3,NA,NA,TRBJ1-1,TGTGCCAGCAGCTGGGATTCGGGGACTGAAGCTTTCTTT,CASSWDSGTEAFF
TRBV4-1,TRBD1,few,TRBJ2-3,TGCGCCAGCAGCCAAGATAGAGGACAGGGTTCAGATACGCAGTATTTT,CASSQDRGQGSDTQYF
TRBV4-1,NA,NA,TRBJ1-4,TGCGCCAGCAGCCAGAACAGGCGCTATAATGAAAAACTGTTTTTT,CASSQNRRYNEKLFF
TRBV10-3,NA,NA,TRBJ1-3,TGTGCCATCAGGGATGGAGGAAACACCATATATTTT,CAIRDGGNTIYF
TRBV19,NA,NA,TRBJ1-2,TGTGCCAGTAGTATAAAGGGGGTCGGCTATGGCTACACCTTC,CASSIKGVGYGYTF
TRBV9,NA,few,TRBJ2-5,TGTGCCAGCAGCGCCGGGAGGACAGGGGAGACCCAGTACTTC,CASSAGRTGETQYF
TRBV11-3,TRBD1,NA,TRBJ1-3,TGTGCCAGCAGCACGACAGGGGGTTTCTCTGGAAACACCATATATTTT,CASSTTGGFSGNTIYF
TRBV7-2,NA,NA,TRBJ1-1,TGTGCCAGCAGCCTCCAATGGGGGCAGACTGAAGCTTTCTTT,CASSLQWGQTEAFF
TRBV18,TRBD2,NA,TRBJ2-5,TGTGCCAGCTCGTACCTCTCGACTAGCGGCCAAACGGGAGAGACCCAGTACTTC,CASSYLSTSGQTGETQYF
TRBV30,TRBD1,NA,TRBJ1-5,TGTGCCTGGCAACAGGGGGTGGGCGATCAGCCCCAGCATTTT,CAWQQGVGDQPQHF
TRBV11-2,TRBD1,few,TRBJ2-7,TGTGCCAGCAGCCAATTAGGGGACAGGAGCGAGCAGTACTTC,CASSQLGDRSEQYF
TRBV18,NA,NA,TRBJ2-5,TGTGCCAGCTCATCGTTTCAAGAGACCCAGTACTTC,CASSSFQETQYF
TRBV9,NA,NA,TRBJ2-1,TGTGCCAGCAGCCCCCCGGGGCAGACCTACAATGAGCAGTTCTTC,CASSPPGQTYNEQFF
TRBV19,TRBD1,NA,TRBJ2-1,TGTGCCAGTAGTTTCCGACAGGGGAGGTTCAATGAGCAGTTCTTC,CASSFRQGRFNEQFF
TRBV3-1/TRBV3-2,NA,NA,TRBJ1-5,TGTGCCAGCAGCGACAAAACCAATCAGCCCCAGCATTTT,CASSDKTNQPQHF
TRBV7-9,NA,NA,TRBJ1-2,TGTGCCAGCAGCTTAGGCAATGGCTACACCTTC,CASSLGNGYTF
TRBV6-6,NA,NA,TRBJ2-3,TGTGCCAGCCACCGGGGGTCAGATACGCAGTATTTT,CASHRGSDTQYF
TRBV14,NA,few,TRBJ2-2,TGTGCCAGCAGCCGGTTCACCGGGGAGCTGTTTTTT,CASSRFTGELFF
TRBV6-5,NA,NA,TRBJ1-4,TGTGCCAGCAGTTACTCGTCCCAGGGTCTTAATGAAAAACTGTTTTTT,CASSYSSQGLNEKLFF
TRBV30,NA,few,TRBJ1-5,TGTGCCTCGGGAGAGGGCAATCAGCCCCAGCATTTT,CASGEGNQPQHF
TRBV29-1,TRBD2,few,TRBJ2-3,TGCAGCGTTTTTTCTAGCGGGAGCACAGATACGCAGTATTTT,CSVFSSGSTDTQYF
TRBV7-2,TRBD2,NA,TRBJ2-1,TGTGCCAGCAGCACTCGTCTGGGTAGCGGGGTGGCGTATGAGCAGTTCTTC,CASSTRLGSGVAYEQFF
TRBV14,NA,once,TRBJ1-4,TGTGCCAGCAGCCAAGTGGGGCGAGCAACTAATGAAAAACTGTTTTTT,CASSQVGRATNEKLFF
TRBV5-1,TRBD1,NA,TRBJ2-7,TGCGCCAGCAGCTTGGCCACAGGGGTCTACGAGCAGTACTTC,CASSLATGVYEQYF
TRBV27,NA,NA,TRBJ2-2,TGTGCCAGCAGTTCCTGGGGCGGGGAGCTGTTTTTT,CASSSWGGELFF
TRBV7-2,NA,NA,TRBJ1-2,TGTGCCAGCAGCTTAGAGGGGGTGGAGGGTTTCCGCTATGGCTACACCTTC,CASSLEGVEGFRYGYTF
TRBV11-2,NA,NA,TRBJ1-1,TGTGCCAGCAGCAAGTCAACAGGGCGGGACACTGAAGCTTTCTTT,CASSKSTGRDTEAFF
TRBV27,NA,once,TRBJ1-6,TGTGCCAGCAGAGGAGGAGGCCGGAATTCACCCCTCCACTTT,CASRGGGRNSPLHF
TRBV7-9,NA,NA,TRBJ1-5,TGTGCCAGCAGCTTACAGGTGTTGGGGCCCCAGCATTTT,CASSLQVLGPQHF
TRBV19,TRBD1,NA,TRBJ1-2,TGTGCCAGTGTGGACAGGGTTAACTATGGCTACACCTTC,CASVDRVNYGYTF
TRBV30,NA,NA,TRBJ2-5,TGTGCCTGGAGTGTATCGTTCTCGGAGACCCAGTACTTC,CAWSVSFSETQYF
TRBV5-1,NA,NA,TRBJ1-1,TGCGCCAGCAGCCCTCAAGTCGGGGACACTGAAGCTTTCTTT,CASSPQVGDTEAFF
TRBV3-1/TRBV3-2,NA,NA,TRBJ1-1,TGTGCCAGCAGCTGGGGGGGCCTTGAAGCTTTCTTT,CASSWGGLEAFF
TRBV6-5,NA,NA,TRBJ1-4,TGTGCCACCAAGGCGGGGGGAGCTAATGAAAAACTGTTTTTT,CATKAGGANEKLFF
TRBV6-5,NA,medium-sized,TRBJ1-4,TGTGCCAGCAGTTATTCGGGGTCGAGGGTCGAACTGTTTTTT,CASSYSGSRVELFF
TRBV6-5,NA,NA,TRBJ1-2,TGTGCCAGCAGTTATGAACGCGGGGATGGCTACACCTTC,CASSYERGDGYTF
TRBV3-1/TRBV3-2,TRBD1,NA,TRBJ1-1,TGTGCCAGCAGCCCCCTCAGGGGGGGCACTGAAGCTTTCTTT,CASSPLRGGTEAFF